This T cell receptor (beta chain) was found in a study of T cell repertoires in cytomegalovirus infection. Study details: Researchers turned to recently identified HLA-C-restricted CMV epitopes as well as well-studied HLA-B-restricted ones. CMV infection plus the matching HLA type was flagged by public TCR beta signatures. Findings of the study overall: The response measured ex vivo was dominated by TCR beta clonotypes (HLA-C-restricted and CMV-specific). Summed frequency of public TCR beta families distinguished CMV carriers with the relevant HLA.

Of note for this clonotype: Its antigen remains unknown.

TCRdb used MiXCR to reprocess the reads, holding one entry per CDR3 protein. The table lists fewer than 1,000,000 distinct CDR3 sequences, around 29% of them singletons, with about 14% in the top ten. Looked up from germline, CDR1 is LNHNV and CDR2 is YYDKDF (reference sequence). The V gene lost 4 bases and the J gene lost 0 bases, with 7 bases spanning the gap. The CDR3 has 14 residues. Sequences were derived from cultured CD8+ T cells from PBMCs, sampled from culture after CMV antigen stimulation. This chain joins TRBV15 and TRBJ2-1; D gene uncertain. The clonotype was recovered from a human donor in good health (CMV status not recorded). Some clones in this sample may be carry-over from other donors' samples. CDR3 nucleotide sequence: TGTGCCACCAGCACTTGGGGCTCCTACAATGAGCAGTTCTTC. Translated, it gives CATSTWGSYNEQFF.